The rows below give T cell receptor beta chains drawn from one sample of a study of T cells of healthy individuals. One entry per CDR3 protein, called by TCRdb with MiXCR from the 5' RACE reads. The profile covers fewer than 75,000 distinct CDR3 sequences, with around 15% appearing a single time and around 4.6% taken by the ten largest. The receptors originated from a human donor in good health. The CDR3 runs from the conserved cysteine through the conserved F or W. Each record gives: D gene, V gene, clone size, J gene, CDR3 DNA, CDR3 protein. D genes are given only for firm matches. Size is stated for part of the rows, as once, few or many counts, or as a class when the clone is expanded.

>NA|TRBV20-1|NA|TRBJ1-6
TGCAGTGCTAGAGACAGGGCCTCAGAGATCTCACCCCTCCACTTT
CSARDRASEISPLHF
>NA|TRBV7-2|NA|TRBJ1-3
TGTGCCAGCAGCTTAGACCACAGACTAGGAAACACCATATATTTT
CASSLDHRLGNTIYF
>NA|TRBV6-1|few|TRBJ2-3
TGTGCCAGCTGTGGGTCAGGGGGCACAGATACGCAGTATTTT
CASCGSGGTDTQYF
>NA|TRBV29-1|many|TRBJ1-5
TGCAGCGTTGAAGATCCGGATGGAGGCCAGCCCCAGCATTTT
CSVEDPDGGQPQHF
>NA|TRBV6-2/TRBV6-3|many|TRBJ2-3
TGTGCCAGCAGTTCGGTGGAAACGAGCACAGATACGCAGTATTTT
CASSSVETSTDTQYF
>TRBD1|TRBV6-1|many|TRBJ1-6
TGTGCCAGCAGGGGGACAGAGGGGGGGTATTCACCCCTCCACTTT
CASRGTEGGYSPLHF
>TRBD2|TRBV11-3|NA|TRBJ2-1
TGTGCCAGCAGCTTGAATAGCGGGAACTCCTACAATGAGCAGTTCTTC
CASSLNSGNSYNEQFF
>NA|TRBV6-2/TRBV6-3|many|TRBJ2-7
TGTGCCAGCAATACCCGGGACGGCCAATACTACGAGCAGTACTTC
CASNTRDGQYYEQYF
>NA|TRBV9|many|TRBJ2-7
TGTGCCAGCAGCGTAACTAGGAGCTCCTACGAGCAGTACTTC
CASSVTRSSYEQYF
>TRBD2|TRBV4-1|many|TRBJ2-1
TGCGCCAGCAGCGGGCGACTGGTAGCGGGTTACAATGAGCAGTTCTTC
CASSGRLVAGYNEQFF
>NA|TRBV11-1|few|TRBJ2-2
TGTGCCAGCAGCATAGATAGGGGATCGGTCACCGGGGAGCTGTTTTTT
CASSIDRGSVTGELFF
>NA|TRBV11-2|many|TRBJ2-1
TGTGCCAGCAGCTTCCGGTACAGGGCGATTGATGAGCAGTTCTTC
CASSFRYRAIDEQFF
>NA|TRBV7-9|few|TRBJ2-2
TGTGCCAGCAGCTACAGTATCGCCGGGGAGCTGTTTTTT
CASSYSIAGELFF
>NA|TRBV7-9|NA|TRBJ2-5
TGTGCCAGCAGCTCTAGGGAGACCCAGTACTTC
CASSSRETQYF
>TRBD2|TRBV10-3|NA|TRBJ2-1
TGTGCCACTTTTCCGGGACTAGCGGGGGGAGGGGAGCAGTTCTTC
CATFPGLAGGGEQFF
>NA|TRBV29-1|many|TRBJ2-7
TGCAGCGCCCTAATGATGACCTCCTACGAGCAGTACTTC
CSALMMTSYEQYF
>TRBD2|TRBV7-9|NA|TRBJ2-3
TGTGCCAGCAGCTTTGGCAGCGGGATTGGGACAGATACGCAGTATTTT
CASSFGSGIGTDTQYF
>NA|TRBV29-1|many|TRBJ1-1
TGCAGCGTTAATAAGGCGAACACTGAAGCTTTCTTT
CSVNKANTEAFF
>NA|TRBV20-1|NA|TRBJ2-5
TGCAGTGCTAGAGAACGGGGAGAGACCCAGTACTTC
CSARERGETQYF
>NA|TRBV12-5|NA|TRBJ1-6
TGTGCTAGTGGTTTGAATCTTGGGGATTCACCCCTCCACTTT
CASGLNLGDSPLHF
>NA|TRBV12-3/TRBV12-4|many|TRBJ2-7
TGTGCCAGCAGCTCCCTGTCGCGGACTCGGCACGAGCAGTACTTC
CASSSLSRTRHEQYF
>NA|TRBV20-1|many|TRBJ1-2
TGCAGTGCTTCACCGGGAGGTCGCTATGGCTACACCTTC
CSASPGGRYGYTF
>NA|TRBV7-2|many|TRBJ1-6
TGTGCCAGCAGCTCCTATCCGGGGGCTTATAATTCACCCCTCCACTTT
CASSSYPGAYNSPLHF
>NA|TRBV6-5|NA|TRBJ1-4
TGTGCCAGCAGTTCAGGGTATAATGAAATACTGTTTTTT
CASSSGYNEILFF
>TRBD2|TRBV6-2/TRBV6-3|NA|TRBJ2-1
TGTGCCAGCAGTAGCAGCGGGACTCACAATGAGCAGTTCTTC
CASSSSGTHNEQFF
>NA|TRBV3-1|NA|TRBJ2-3
TGTGCCAGCAGCCAAGGGGTCCTTCACTCAGATACGCAGTATTTT
CASSQGVLHSDTQYF
>TRBD2|TRBV5-1|NA|TRBJ2-1
TGCGCCAGCAGCTTGGCAATAGCGGGAAGGCCTGGGGCTGAGCAGTTCTTC
CASSLAIAGRPGAEQFF
>TRBD2|TRBV18|few|TRBJ2-5
TGTGCCAGCTCACCGGCGGGGGGAATGGAGATTCGAGAGACCCAGTACTTC
CASSPAGGMEIRETQYF
>NA|TRBV6-5|few|TRBJ2-7
TGTGCCAGCAGTTACTCGATCCCTAGGATGGGGGAGCAGTACTTC
CASSYSIPRMGEQYF
>NA|TRBV9|NA|TRBJ1-4
TGTGCCAGCAGTGCCAGGCTGTACCGCGGTAATGAAAAACTGTTTTTT
CASSARLYRGNEKLFF
>NA|TRBV6-2/TRBV6-3|many|TRBJ2-1
TGTGCCAGCTCCGAGGCCCAAAACTACAATGAGCAGTTCTTC
CASSEAQNYNEQFF
>NA|TRBV6-2/TRBV6-3|NA|TRBJ2-3
TGTGCCAGCAGCTACTTTCCGGGACCGATTAGCACAGATACGCAGTATTTT
CASSYFPGPISTDTQYF
>TRBD2|TRBV28|many|TRBJ2-1
TGTGCCAGCAGTTTATACGGACTAGCGGGGGGCAACAATGAGCAGTTCTTC
CASSLYGLAGGNNEQFF
>NA|TRBV5-1|NA|TRBJ1-5
TGCGCCAGCAGCTTCGGAAGGGGAGATGAGCCCCAGCATTTT
CASSFGRGDEPQHF
>TRBD1|TRBV4-2|NA|TRBJ2-1
TGTGCCAGCAGCCAAGAAAGGCTTAGGGGGCACAATGAGCAGTTCTTC
CASSQERLRGHNEQFF
>NA|TRBV5-1|few|TRBJ2-5
TGCGCCAGCACATTAGGAGAGCTGGAAGAGACCCAGTACTTC
CASTLGELEETQYF
>NA|TRBV7-9|many|TRBJ2-7
TGTGCCAGCAGCTTAGCAGCCCTGGGTTCATCCCTTTACGAGCAGTACTTC
CASSLAALGSSLYEQYF
>TRBD2|TRBV4-1|few|TRBJ2-2
TGCGCCAGCAGCCAAGGCTGGACTAGCGGGACTATCGGGGAGCTGTTTTTT
CASSQGWTSGTIGELFF
>TRBD1|TRBV9|few|TRBJ2-4
TGTGCCAGCAGCGTCCTTCATGGGACAGGGGGCGACATTCAGTACTTC
CASSVLHGTGGDIQYF
>TRBD1|TRBV12-3/TRBV12-4|NA|TRBJ1-1
TGTGCCAGCAGACCGACAGGGCCCTTAGGGGCTTTCTTT
CASRPTGPLGAFF
>NA|TRBV5-1|many|TRBJ2-2
TGCGCCAGCAGCTTGGTAGGACAATCGAACACCGGGGAGCTGTTTTTT
CASSLVGQSNTGELFF
>NA|TRBV20-1|many|TRBJ2-7
TGCAGTGCTAGATTACGGACAGAACCGTACGAGCAGTACTTC
CSARLRTEPYEQYF
>NA|TRBV29-1|many|TRBJ1-2
TGCAGCGTTGCCAGGGGACGGGGCTACACCTTC
CSVARGRGYTF
>NA|TRBV11-2|NA|TRBJ1-2
TGTGCCAGCAGCCGCCCAGGGATGGATGGCTACACCTTC
CASSRPGMDGYTF
>TRBD1|TRBV15|NA|TRBJ2-2
TGTGCCACCAGCAGGGACAGGGCTGGCGGGGAGCTGTTTTTT
CATSRDRAGGELFF
>TRBD2|TRBV25-1|NA|TRBJ2-3
TGTGCCAGCAGTGAATCCAGCGGGAGGGCTGCAGATACGCAGTATTTT
CASSESSGRAADTQYF
>TRBD1|TRBV6-1|many|TRBJ2-7
TGTGCCAGCAGTGATTCAGTTGGGACAGTTACCTACGAGCAGTACTTC
CASSDSVGTVTYEQYF
>TRBD1|TRBV29-1|few|TRBJ2-2
TGCAGCGCGAACAAAAGGACAGGGGCGAACACCGGGGAGCTGTTTTTT
CSANKRTGANTGELFF
>TRBD1|TRBV6-1|NA|TRBJ2-5
TGTGCCAGCAGTGAAGTCGGGACAGCTAGGGAGACCCAGTACTTC
CASSEVGTARETQYF
>TRBD1|TRBV27|few|TRBJ1-1
TGTGCCAGCAGCCTAACGGACAGGGGAGACACTGAAGCTTTCTTT
CASSLTDRGDTEAFF
>NA|TRBV10-3|NA|TRBJ2-3
TGTGCCATCAAAGCGGAGACAGATACGCAGTATTTT
CAIKAETDTQYF
>NA|TRBV27|many|TRBJ2-7
TGTGCCAGCAGCCAGATAGCGTCCTACGAGCAGTACTTC
CASSQIASYEQYF
>TRBD2|TRBV27|NA|TRBJ2-2
TGTGCCAGCAGTCCCGGCCCGGGGGGTAGGGACGGGGAGCTGTTTTTT
CASSPGPGGRDGELFF
>NA|TRBV27|few|TRBJ1-5
TGTGCCAGCAGTTTATCCGCAGGGGATCAGCCCCAGCATTTT
CASSLSAGDQPQHF
>TRBD1|TRBV4-1|many|TRBJ2-7
TGCGCCAGCAGCCAAGATCAAGGACAGGGGCTCTTCTTC
CASSQDQGQGLFF
>NA|TRBV5-5|many|TRBJ1-6
TGTGCCAGCAGCTCAAATGACCGGGCTGGTTCACCCCTCCACTTT
CASSSNDRAGSPLHF
>TRBD2|TRBV5-1|NA|TRBJ2-3
TGCGCCAGCAGCTGGGCCGGGACTAGCGGCACAGATACGCAGTATTTT
CASSWAGTSGTDTQYF
>TRBD1|TRBV4-1|NA|TRBJ1-2
TGCGCCAGCAGCCAGGAACAGGGGGCAGGTTATGGCTACACCTTC
CASSQEQGAGYGYTF
>TRBD1|TRBV12-3/TRBV12-4|many|TRBJ2-2
TGTGCCAGCAGAGATACGGGACAGGGCGACACCGGGGAGCTGTTTTTT
CASRDTGQGDTGELFF